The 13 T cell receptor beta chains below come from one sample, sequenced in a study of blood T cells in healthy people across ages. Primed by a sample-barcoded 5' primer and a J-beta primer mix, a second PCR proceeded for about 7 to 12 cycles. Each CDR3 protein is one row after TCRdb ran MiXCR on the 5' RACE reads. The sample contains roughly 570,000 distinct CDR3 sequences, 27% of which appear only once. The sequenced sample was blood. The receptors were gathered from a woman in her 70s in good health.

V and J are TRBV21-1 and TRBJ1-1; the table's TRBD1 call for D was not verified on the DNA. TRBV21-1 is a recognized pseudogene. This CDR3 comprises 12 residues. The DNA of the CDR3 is TGTGCCAACCAGGGGTGGGTTACTGAAGCTTTCTTT. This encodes CANQGWVTEAFF.

CDR3 residues: CASSWRWLAQETQYF. The CDR3 DNA reads as TGTGCCAGCAGCTGGAGATGGTTGGCCCAAGAGACCCAGTACTTC. The V call is TRBV11-2, the J call TRBJ2-5; D is undetermined. The germline V gene has CDR1 SGHAT and CDR2 FQNNGV. The V gene lost 4 bases and the J gene lost 1 base, with 13 bases spanning the gap. This CDR3 has 15 residues.

CDR3 coding DNA: TGTGCCAGCAGCTCGGGACTAGCGGGGTTTAAGCAGTACTTC. Its translation: CASSSGLAGFKQYF. The J gene is TRBJ2-1, the V gene TRBV7-3, with TRBD2 matching 13 bases. The end of the DNA fits TRBJ2-7 better, so the J call may be wrong. CDR1 SGHTA and CDR2 FQGTGA come from the germline V gene. The CDR3 covers 14 residues.

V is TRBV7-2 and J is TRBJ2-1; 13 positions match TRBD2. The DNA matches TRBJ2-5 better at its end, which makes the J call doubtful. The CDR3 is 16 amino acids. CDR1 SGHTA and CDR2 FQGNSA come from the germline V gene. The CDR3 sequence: CASSLGTSGRGKTQYF. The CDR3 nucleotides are TGTGCCAGCAGCTTAGGAACTAGCGGGAGGGGCAAGACCCAGTACTTC.

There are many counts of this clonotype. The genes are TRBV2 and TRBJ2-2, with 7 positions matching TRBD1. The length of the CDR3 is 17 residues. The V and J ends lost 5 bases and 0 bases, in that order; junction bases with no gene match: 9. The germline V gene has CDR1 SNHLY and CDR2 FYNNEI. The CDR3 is CASSFLKTGSNTGELFF. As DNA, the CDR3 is TGTGCCAGCAGTTTTTTAAAGACAGGGTCGAACACCGGGGAGCTGTTTTTT. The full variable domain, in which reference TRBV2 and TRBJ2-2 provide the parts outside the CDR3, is EPEVTQTPSHQVTQMGQEVILRCVPISNHLYFYWYRQILGQKVEFLVSFYNNEISEKSEIFDDQFSVERPDGSNFTLKIRSTKLEDSAMYFCASSFLKTGSNTGELFFGEGSRLTVL.

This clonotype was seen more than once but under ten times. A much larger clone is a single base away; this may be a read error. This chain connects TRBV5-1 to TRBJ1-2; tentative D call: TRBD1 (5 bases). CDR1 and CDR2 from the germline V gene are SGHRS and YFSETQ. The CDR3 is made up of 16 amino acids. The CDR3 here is CASSLVGGPRDYCYTF. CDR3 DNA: TGCGCCAGCAGCTTGGTCGGCGGTCCCAGGGACTATTGCTACACCTTC.

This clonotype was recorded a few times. In nucleotides, the CDR3 is TGTGCCACCAGCAGATTATCAGGGGCGTTGAGAACTAATGAAAAACTGTTTTTT. This gives the protein CATSRLSGALRTNEKLFF. V is TRBV15 and J is TRBJ1-4, with D possibly TRBD1 on 6 matching bases. From germline, CDR1 is LNHNV and CDR2 YYDKDF (reference sequence). This CDR3 spans 18 amino acids. V was clipped by 2 bases and J by 1 base, with 17 bases between them. The full variable domain, in which reference TRBV15 and TRBJ1-4 provide the parts outside the CDR3, is DAMVIQNPRYQVTQFGKPVTLSCSQTLNHNVMYWYQQKSSQAPKLLFHYYDKDFNNEADTPDNFQSRRPNTSFCFLDIRSPGLGDTAMYLCATSRLSGALRTNEKLFFGSGTQLSVL.

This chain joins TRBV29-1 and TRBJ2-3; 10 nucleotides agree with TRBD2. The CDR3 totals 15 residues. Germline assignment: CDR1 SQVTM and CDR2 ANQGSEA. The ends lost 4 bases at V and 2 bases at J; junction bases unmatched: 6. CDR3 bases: TGCAGCGTTGGGGGTAGCGGGGGGATCACAGATACGCAGTATTTT. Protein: CSVGGSGGITDTQYF.

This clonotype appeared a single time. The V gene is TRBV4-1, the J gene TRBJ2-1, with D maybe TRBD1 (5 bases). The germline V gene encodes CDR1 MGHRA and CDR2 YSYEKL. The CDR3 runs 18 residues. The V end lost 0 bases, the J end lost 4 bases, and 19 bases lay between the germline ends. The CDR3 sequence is CASSQDDRKLEKYNEQFF. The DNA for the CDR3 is TGCGCCAGCAGCCAAGATGACAGAAAATTAGAGAAGTACAATGAGCAGTTCTTC.

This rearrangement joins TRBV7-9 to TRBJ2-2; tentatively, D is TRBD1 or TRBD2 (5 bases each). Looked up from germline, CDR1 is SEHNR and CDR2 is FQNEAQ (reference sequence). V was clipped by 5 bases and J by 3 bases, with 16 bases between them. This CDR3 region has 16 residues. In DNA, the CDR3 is TGTGCCAGCAGCCGCCCTGTTGGGGGTTACACCGGGGAGCTGTTTTTT. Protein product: CASSRPVGGYTGELFF.

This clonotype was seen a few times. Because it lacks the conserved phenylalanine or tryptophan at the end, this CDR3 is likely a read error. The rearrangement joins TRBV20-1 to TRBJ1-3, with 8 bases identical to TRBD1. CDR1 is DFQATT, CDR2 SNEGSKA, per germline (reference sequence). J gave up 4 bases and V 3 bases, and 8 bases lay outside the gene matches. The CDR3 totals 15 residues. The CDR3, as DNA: TGCAGTGCTAGCCCACCAGACAGGGGCGGAAACACCATATATCTT. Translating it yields CSASPPDRGGNTIYL.

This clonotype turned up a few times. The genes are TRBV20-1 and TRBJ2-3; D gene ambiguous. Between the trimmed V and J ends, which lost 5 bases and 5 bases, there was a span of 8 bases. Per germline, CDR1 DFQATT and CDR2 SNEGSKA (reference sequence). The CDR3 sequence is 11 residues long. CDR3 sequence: CSASTLDTQYF. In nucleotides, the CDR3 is TGCAGTGCTTCCACGTTAGATACGCAGTATTTT.

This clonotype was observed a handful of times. DNA for the CDR3: TGTGCCAGCAGCCTAGGAGCCTCAGGCGAGAACACCATATATTTT. Protein sequence: CASSLGASGENTIYF. The gene calls are TRBV9 and TRBJ1-3; no definite D call. Per germline, CDR1 SGDLS and CDR2 YYNGEE. V was pared by 4 bases and J by 7 bases, with 18 bases between. This CDR3 is built from 15 residues.